The 18 T cell receptor beta chains in this list originate from one sample, sequenced in a study of cytomegalovirus exposure and HLA in healthy donors. PCR primers comprised 60 Vbeta and 13 Jbeta primers. Data came from immunoSEQ multiplex PCR; TCRdb stores just in-frame clones and leaves some out. This table has about 150,000 clones, approximately 73% appearing once. The sequencing sample was made of PBMCs. These receptors were obtained from a woman younger than 30 in good health and CMV-seronegative.

The rearrangement joins TRBV7-8 to TRBJ1-2, with 8 bases lining up with TRBD1. V gave up 3 bases and J gave up 2 bases; unmatched junction bases: 8. The CDR3 runs to 16 residues. Germline V gives CDR1 SGHVS, CDR2 FQNEAQ. CDR3 amino acids: CASSLDRENVNYGYTF. Here the CDR3 DNA reads TGTGCCAGCAGCTTGGACAGGGAAAATGTGAACTATGGCTACACCTTC.

This chain joins TRBV29-1 and TRBJ2-7, with a tentative D call TRBD1 (5 bases). The germline gives CDR1 SQVTM, CDR2 ANQGSEA. V was shortened by 5 bases and J by 2 bases, with 13 bases between the two germline ends. The CDR3 has 13 amino acids. The CDR3 region is CSVPGLPPYEQYF. The CDR3 DNA sequence: TGCAGCGTTCCAGGGTTACCTCCCTACGAGCAGTACTTC.

The chain carries TRBV6-5 and TRBJ1-3; maybe TRBD1 (6 bases). The CDR3 loop spans 14 amino acids. CDR1 and CDR2 from the germline V gene are MNHEY and SVGAGI. V was trimmed by 6 bases and J by 2 bases, leaving 11 bases between them. CDR3 nucleotide sequence: TGTGCCAGCAGGACGGGACAAACTGGAAACACCATATATTTT. Its protein is CASRTGQTGNTIYF.

The chain has TRBV28 and TRBJ2-7; D is perhaps TRBD2 (5 bases). The V gene lost 8 bases and the J gene lost 12 bases, with 23 bases spanning the gap. This CDR3 is built from 13 residues. Germline V gene data show CDR1 as MDHEN and CDR2 as SYDVKM. CDR3 protein: CASRSPGGRNPYF. In nucleotides, the CDR3 is TGTGCCAGCCGATCGCCTGGAGGCAGGAATCCGTACTTC.

This clone was counted a few times. This rearrangement joins TRBV6-5 to TRBJ1-5; 8 bases match TRBD1. The CDR3 consists of 12 residues. Per germline, CDR1 MNHEY and CDR2 SVGAGI. The ends lost 8 bases at V and 7 bases at J; junction bases unmatched: 4. CDR3 bases: TGTGCCAGCCGTACAGGGGGACAGCCCCAGCATTTT. Its translation: CASRTGGQPQHF.

The gene calls are TRBV6-1 and TRBJ1-1; 7 bases agree with TRBD1. This CDR3 comprises 14 residues. The J segment lost 2 bases and the V segment lost 7 bases, leaving 7 bases of the junction unmatched. Looked up from germline, CDR1 is MNHNS and CDR2 is SASEGT. The CDR3 sequence: CASKVTGDNTEAFF. As DNA, the CDR3 is TGTGCCAGCAAGGTAACAGGGGATAACACTGAAGCTTTCTTT.

The chain employs TRBV6-5 and TRBJ2-1, with TRBD1 identical over 9 bases. This CDR3 comprises 15 residues. CDR1 and CDR2 from the germline V gene are MNHEY and SVGAGI. The V segment lost 0 bases and the J segment 7 bases; nucleotides outside the gene matches: 4. The CDR3 here is CASSYSGTGWNEQFF. The DNA for the CDR3 is TGTGCCAGCAGTTACTCGGGGACAGGGTGGAATGAGCAGTTCTTC.

V gene TRBV6-5 combines with J gene TRBJ1-6, with D perhaps TRBD1 (6 bases). V lost 2 bases and J 9 bases, leaving 11 bases between the germline ends. Germline V CDR1 and CDR2: MNHEY, SVGAGI. The CDR3 runs to 14 residues. The CDR3 protein is CASSYHRDRSPLHF. In DNA form, the CDR3 reads TGTGCCAGCAGTTACCACAGGGATCGTTCACCCCTCCACTTT.

This chain connects TRBV4-1 to TRBJ1-1; the D gene is possibly TRBD1 (6 bases). Germline V gene lookup returns CDR1 MGHRA and CDR2 YSYEKL. Between the trimmed V and J ends, which lost 8 bases and 4 bases, there was a span of 17 bases. This CDR3 is built from 14 residues. The CDR3 DNA reads as TGCGCCAGCCATGCGACAGGACGGGGCACTGAAGCTTTCTTT. This translates into CASHATGRGTEAFF.

This clone was counted once. The CDR3 DNA follows: TGTGCCAGCAGCGGCGGGCTAGCGGGGGGCCTCGGGGCCCAGTACTTC. This codes for CASSGGLAGGLGAQYF. V and J are TRBV7-3 and TRBJ2-5, with 11 bases aligning to TRBD2. With 5 bases clipped from V and 9 bases from J, the junction kept 14 bases outside the gene matches. The CDR3 totals 16 residues. Germline lookup yields CDR1 SGHTA and CDR2 FQGTGA.

The V and J genes are TRBV6-6 and TRBJ1-6; D unclear. The CDR3 covers 16 residues. Trimming left V 10 bases short and J 2 bases short, with 18 bases between. CDR1 is MNHNY, CDR2 SVGAGI, per germline (reference sequence). CDR3 residues: CATRLALRPYNSPLHF. CDR3 nucleotides: TGTGCCACCCGACTGGCATTACGCCCCTATAATTCACCCCTCCACTTT.

This clone was seen a handful of times. The chain combines TRBV11-3 with TRBJ2-5; 8 bases are a match to TRBD1. Germline CDR1 and CDR2: SGHNT and YENEEA. The CDR3 is 14 residues long. V dropped 5 bases and J dropped 2; count of bases not matched to a gene: 4. The CDR3 spells CASSPTGDQETQYF. The CDR3 DNA sequence: TGTGCCAGCAGCCCGACAGGGGATCAAGAGACCCAGTACTTC.

The chain has TRBV27 and TRBJ2-5; TRBD2 aligns across 9 bases. After removal of 6 bases from V and 5 bases from J, the junction contained 19 bases not matched to a gene. Looked up from germline, CDR1 is MNHEY and CDR2 is SMNVEV (reference sequence). The CDR3 totals 18 residues. CDR3 coding DNA: TGTGCCAGCAGCCCTGGGGCTAGCGGGGAACCTTGGGGTGAGACCCAGTACTTC. Amino acid sequence: CASSPGASGEPWGETQYF.

For the CDR3, the DNA is TGTGCCAGCAGTTCATTAGTTCAAGAGACCCAGTACTTC. This sequence encodes CASSSLVQETQYF. This rearrangement joins TRBV27 to TRBJ2-5; D is undetermined. Germline CDR1 MNHEY, CDR2 SMNVEV (reference sequence). The CDR3 loop spans 13 amino acids. Between the trimmed V and J ends, which lost 4 bases and 2 bases, there was a span of 8 bases.

This chain links TRBV7-2 with TRBJ2-3; 7 bases match TRBD2. CDR3 length: 15 residues. Trimming took 3 bases from V and 4 from J; bases not matched to a gene: 7. Germline V gene data show CDR1 as SGHTA and CDR2 as FQGNSA. The DNA of the CDR3 is TGTGCCAGCAGCTTGGGCGGGAGAGAGGCAGATACGCAGTATTTT. This translates into CASSLGGREADTQYF.

The rearrangement links TRBV12-5 to TRBJ1-1; a weak D match, TRBD1 (5 bases). In germline, CDR1 is LGHNT, CDR2 FRNRAP. V lost 7 bases to trimming and J lost 4 bases, with 10 bases between them. The CDR3 extends over 12 amino acids. DNA for the CDR3: TGTGCTAGTGTGTCCGGGGGCACTGAAGCTTTCTTT. The encoded protein is CASVSGGTEAFF.

The chain has TRBV27 and TRBJ2-5; D may be TRBD2 (5 bases). CDR1 MNHEY and CDR2 SMNVEV come from the germline V gene (reference sequence). The CDR3 sequence is 14 residues long. V was shortened by 3 bases and J by 5 bases, with 13 bases between the two germline ends. In nucleotides, the CDR3 is TGTGCCAGCAGTTTTTTTGGCAGGAGGGAGACCCAGTACTTC. Translating it yields CASSFFGRRETQYF.

The chain recombines TRBV6-5 with TRBJ2-7, with 11 bases matching TRBD1. This CDR3 contains 16 residues. Trimming took 4 bases from V and 6 from J; bases not matched to a gene: 11. Germline CDR1 and CDR2: MNHEY and SVGAGI. The CDR3 bases are TGTGCCAGCAGTTGGCGAACGGGACAGGGGGTTGGCGAGCAGTACTTC. It yields the protein CASSWRTGQGVGEQYF.